The entry that follows covers one T cell receptor beta chain sequence. Sequencing used immunoSEQ multiplex PCR; TCRdb keeps in-frame clones, though not all of them. Among roughly 2 million clones, about 95% were seen once, and the ten largest hold roughly 1%. The sample is drawn from a study of shared clonotypes between healthy human individuals. Whole-study context: Two female and three male donors aged 18 to 49 were enrolled.

CDR3 length: 20 amino acids. Germline lookup yields CDR1 ENHRY and CDR2 SYGVKD. Trimming removed 0 bases at V and 0 bases at J, with 20 bases between. Positive CCR7 selection of CD45RO-negative cells yielded the naive CD8 cells, and terminally differentiated effector memory CD45RA+ cells were excluded. There were only Caucasian adults among the donors, and all lived in Nashville, Tennessee. This TCR was sampled from a man younger than 35 in good health. The specimen sequenced was naive CD8+ T cells sorted from blood. The chain employs TRBV10-3 and TRBJ2-2, with D possibly TRBD1 on 6 matching bases. CDR3 sequence reads: CAISESVGQGPRANTGELFF. The CDR3 nucleotides are TGTGCCATCAGTGAGTCAGTCGGGCAGGGGCCGCGCGCGAACACCGGGGAGCTGTTTTTT.